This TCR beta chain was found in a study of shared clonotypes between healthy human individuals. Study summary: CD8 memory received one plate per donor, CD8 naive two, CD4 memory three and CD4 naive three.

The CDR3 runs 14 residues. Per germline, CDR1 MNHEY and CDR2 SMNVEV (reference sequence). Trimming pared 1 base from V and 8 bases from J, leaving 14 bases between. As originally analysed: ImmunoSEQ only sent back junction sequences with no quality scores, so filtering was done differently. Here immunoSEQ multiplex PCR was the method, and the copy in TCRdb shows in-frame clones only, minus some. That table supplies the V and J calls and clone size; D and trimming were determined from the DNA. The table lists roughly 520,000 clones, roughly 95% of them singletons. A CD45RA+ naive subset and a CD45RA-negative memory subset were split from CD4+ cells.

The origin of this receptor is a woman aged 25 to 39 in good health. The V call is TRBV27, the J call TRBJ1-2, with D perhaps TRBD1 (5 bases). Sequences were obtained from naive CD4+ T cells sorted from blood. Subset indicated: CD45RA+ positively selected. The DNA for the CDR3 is TGTGCCAGCAGTTTATACCCGGGGGTTGGAGGCTACACCTTC. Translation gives CASSLYPGVGGYTF.